The 13 T cell receptor beta chains below all came from one sample that was sequenced in a study of vaccination and CD4 T cells after COVID-19. Their target antigens are unknown. Treatment specified: approximately nine-day PBMC culture with coronavirus spike peptide pools or control peptides (ViraFEST assay). Researchers used the Oncomine TCR Beta short-read assay to sequence DNA from cultured CD4+ T cells. TCRdb re-called the PCR reads through MiXCR, storing one row per CDR3 protein. The sample records 15,000 to 20,000 distinct CDR3 sequences, 55% to 60% being singletons. Sequencing was carried out using CD4+ T cells from blood, cultured in vitro. The receptors stem from a human donor who had recovered from COVID-19.

The chain joins TRBV20-1 to TRBJ2-1; a weak D match, TRBD2 (6 bases). The germline CDR1 and CDR2 sequences are DFQATT and SNEGSKA (reference sequence). V was trimmed by 0 bases and J by 4 bases, leaving 13 bases between them. This CDR3 has 15 amino acids. In nucleotides, the CDR3 is TGCAGTGCTAGAGATCAGGACTACCGATACAATGAGCAGTTCTTC. It translates to CSARDQDYRYNEQFF.

V usage is TRBV19 and J usage is TRBJ1-4, with D unresolved. V shed 0 bases and J shed 8 bases, with 10 bases lying between them. Germline values: CDR1 LNHDA, CDR2 SQIVND (reference sequence). This CDR3 contains 14 residues. The CDR3 here is CASSIDNAVEKLFF. In nucleotides, the CDR3 is TGTGCCAGTAGTATAGATAACGCCGTAGAAAAACTGTTTTTT.

The chain recombines TRBV11-2 with TRBJ2-5, with 8 bases fitting TRBD2. V lost 5 bases and J lost 4; bases outside the gene matches: 6. CDR3 length: 14 residues. Germline V gene data show CDR1 as SGHAT and CDR2 as FQNNGV. The CDR3 loop is CASSPTAGAETQYF. The CDR3 DNA reads TGTGCCAGCAGCCCGACAGCGGGAGCAGAGACCCAGTACTTC.

The J gene is TRBJ2-1, the V gene TRBV25-1; D possibly corresponds to TRBD2 (5 bases). Per the germline V gene, CDR1 is MGHDK and CDR2 is SYGVNS. The CDR3 length is 17 residues. The germline V and J ends were trimmed by 6 bases and 4 bases, with 22 bases remaining between them. This CDR3 is CASSPNVRGLVYNEQFF. As DNA, the CDR3 is TGTGCCAGCAGCCCTAACGTCCGGGGATTGGTATACAATGAGCAGTTCTTC.

This chain connects TRBV6-2 or TRBV6-3 to TRBJ1-1; D gene uncertain. Per the germline V gene, CDR1 is MNHEY and CDR2 is SVGEGT. The CDR3 consists of 12 residues. V was clipped by 3 bases and J by 1 base, with 3 bases between them. Here the CDR3 DNA reads TGTGCCAGCAGTTATTGGAACACTGAAGCTTTCTTT. This gives the protein CASSYWNTEAFF.

The rearrangement uses TRBV5-1 and TRBJ2-6; D not certain. Trimming took 2 bases from V and 0 from J, leaving 12 bases between them. The CDR3 length is 17 residues. Germline assignment: CDR1 SGHRS and CDR2 YFSETQ. CDR3 in amino acids: CASSLYPPSSGANVLTF. CDR3 DNA sequence: TGCGCCAGCAGCTTATACCCACCCAGCTCTGGGGCCAACGTCCTGACTTTC.

J is TRBJ2-2 and V is TRBV10-3; D could derive from TRBD1 or TRBD2 (6 bases each). CDR1 and CDR2 (germline): ENHRY, SYGVKD. The CDR3 consists of 17 residues. Trimming left V 6 bases short and J 0 bases short, with 17 bases between. Here the CDR3 DNA reads TGTGCCATCAGCCAAAAAGGGGGGACGGCGAACACCGGGGAGCTGTTTTTT. Translating gives CAISQKGGTANTGELFF.

The chain combines TRBV19 with TRBJ2-7; TRBD1 matches 9 bases. Germline V gene data show CDR1 as LNHDA and CDR2 as SQIVND (reference sequence). V was pared by 7 bases and J by 6 bases, with 7 bases of the junction left unmatched. This CDR3 is 13 amino acids long. The CDR3: CASMGQGRLEQYF. In DNA form, the CDR3 reads TGTGCCAGTATGGGACAGGGTCGTCTCGAGCAGTACTTC.

This clonotype was detected only a few times. The V gene is TRBV6-2 or TRBV6-3, the J gene TRBJ1-2, with 10 bases identical to TRBD1. V lost 6 bases to trimming and J lost 7 bases; unmatched junction nucleotides: 8. Germline CDR1 and CDR2: MNHEY and SVGEGT. The CDR3 spans 14 residues. The CDR3 sequence: CASSDRGTGVGYTF. As DNA, the CDR3 is TGTGCCAGCAGCGACCGCGGGACAGGGGTTGGCTACACCTTC.

The V call is TRBV12-3 or TRBV12-4, the J call TRBJ2-7, with a weak D call TRBD2 (5 bases). There are 14 residues in the CDR3. V was cut by 3 bases and J by 2 bases, with 11 bases left in between. This CDR3 reads CASSFEADPYEQYF. DNA for the CDR3: TGTGCCAGCAGTTTCGAAGCGGACCCCTACGAGCAGTACTTC.

This clonotype came up a few times. The V call is TRBV11-3, the J call TRBJ2-1, with 13 bases fitting TRBD2. Per germline, CDR1 SGHNT and CDR2 YENEEA. J gave up 12 bases and V 4 bases, and 9 bases lay outside the gene matches. The CDR3 is 15 residues long. Here the CDR3 reads CASSYGLAGEGRQFF. The CDR3, as DNA: TGTGCCAGCAGCTATGGACTAGCGGGAGAGGGTAGGCAGTTCTTC.

The chain recombines TRBV24-1 with TRBJ2-3; TRBD1 matches at 7 bases. After removal of 3 bases from V and 3 bases from J, the junction contained 2 bases not matched to a gene. Germline V gene sequence: CDR1 KGHDR, CDR2 SFDVKD. This CDR3 has 14 amino acids. CDR3 DNA sequence: TGTGCCACCAGTGATCCCAGGGGGACAGATACGCAGTATTTT. This gives the protein CATSDPRGTDTQYF.

The chain employs TRBV6-1 and TRBJ2-1, with 8 bases aligning to TRBD2. Losses at the gene ends were 6 bases for V and 7 bases for J; bases not matched to a gene: 8. From germline, CDR1 is MNHNS and CDR2 SASEGT. The CDR3 runs 14 residues. Here the CDR3 reads CASSSGTRTNEQFF. CDR3 nucleotides: TGTGCCAGCAGCTCCGGGACTAGAACGAATGAGCAGTTCTTC.